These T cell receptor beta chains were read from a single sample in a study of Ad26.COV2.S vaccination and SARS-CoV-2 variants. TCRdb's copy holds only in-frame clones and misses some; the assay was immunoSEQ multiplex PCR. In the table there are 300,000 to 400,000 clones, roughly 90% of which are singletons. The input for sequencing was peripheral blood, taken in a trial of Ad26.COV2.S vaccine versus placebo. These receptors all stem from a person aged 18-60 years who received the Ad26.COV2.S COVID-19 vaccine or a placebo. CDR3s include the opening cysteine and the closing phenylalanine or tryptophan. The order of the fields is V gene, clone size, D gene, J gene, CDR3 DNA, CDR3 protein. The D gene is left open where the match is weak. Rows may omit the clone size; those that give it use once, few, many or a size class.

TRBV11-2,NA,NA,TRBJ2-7,TGTGCCAGCAGCCCATCCAGGAGCTCCTACGAGCAGTACTTC,CASSPSRSSYEQYF
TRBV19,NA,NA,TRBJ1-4,TGTGCCAGTAGTATATTTGGAAGAGGGGATGGAGAAAAACTGTTTTTT,CASSIFGRGDGEKLFF
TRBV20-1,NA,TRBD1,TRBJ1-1,TGCAGTGCTACAGGGGGCACTGAAGCTTTCTTT,CSATGGTEAFF
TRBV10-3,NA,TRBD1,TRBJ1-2,TGTGCCATCAGTGAGTCGGAGACAGGGACGGGTGGCTACACCTTC,CAISESETGTGGYTF
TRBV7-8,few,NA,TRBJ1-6,TGTGCCAGCAGAATGTCAGGGGTTGTCGGCTCCTATAATTCACCCCTCCACTTT,CASRMSGVVGSYNSPLHF
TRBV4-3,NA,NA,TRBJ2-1,TGCGCCAGCAGCCAAGATAGGAGTCGGTTCGATGAGCAGTTCTTC,CASSQDRSRFDEQFF
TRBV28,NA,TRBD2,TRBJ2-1,TGTGCCGGGGGAGCGGGAGATCGGAATGAGCAGTTCTTC,CAGGAGDRNEQFF
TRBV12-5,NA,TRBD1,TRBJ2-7,TGTGCTAGTGGTTTGGTAGTGAGGGGGCCCGTTACCCCCTACGAGCAGTACTTC,CASGLVVRGPVTPYEQYF
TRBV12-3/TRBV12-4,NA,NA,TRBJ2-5,TGTGCCAGCAGTTTAGGGGGGACACCAACCCAGTACTTC,CASSLGGTPTQYF
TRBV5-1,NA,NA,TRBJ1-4,TGCGCCAGCAGCTCTCTTGATGGTGCCGGCGAAAAACTGTTTTTT,CASSSLDGAGEKLFF
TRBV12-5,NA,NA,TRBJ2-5,TGTGCTAGTGGTTTGGGCAGCCTACAAGAGACCCAGTACTTC,CASGLGSLQETQYF
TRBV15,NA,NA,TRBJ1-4,TGTGCCACCAGCAGAGCTGGTACAGGAAGGAATGAAAAACTGTTTTTT,CATSRAGTGRNEKLFF
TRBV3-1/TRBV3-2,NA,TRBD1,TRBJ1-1,TGTGCCAGCAGTGCTACTGGGACAGGGCACACTGAAGCTTTCTTT,CASSATGTGHTEAFF
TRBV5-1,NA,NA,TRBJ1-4,TGCGCCAGCAGCCCGGACGGAACTAATGAAAAACTGTTTTTT,CASSPDGTNEKLFF
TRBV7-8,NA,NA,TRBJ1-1,TGTGCCAGCAGCTTAGCGGGGTTCCAGATAAACACTGAAGCTTTCTTT,CASSLAGFQINTEAFF
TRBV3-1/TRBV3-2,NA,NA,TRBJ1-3,TGTGCCAGCAGCCAAAGGGTAGACACCATATATTTT,CASSQRVDTIYF
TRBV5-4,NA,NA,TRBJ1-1,TGTGCCAGCAGCACCGAGTTGGGGGCGGGAAACACTGAAGCTTTCTTT,CASSTELGAGNTEAFF
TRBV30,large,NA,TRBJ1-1,TGTGCCTGGAGTCCCCCAGAACAGGTCTCTTCCGAAGCTTTCTTT,CAWSPPEQVSSEAFF
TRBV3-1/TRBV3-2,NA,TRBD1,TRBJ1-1,TGTGCCAGCAGCCAACGAGGACAGGGTATAGTCACTGAAGCTTTCTTT,CASSQRGQGIVTEAFF
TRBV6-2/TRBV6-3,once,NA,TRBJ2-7,TGTGCCAGCAGCACCCAGGTACTGTACGAGCAGTACTTC,CASSTQVLYEQYF
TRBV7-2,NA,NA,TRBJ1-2,TGTGCCAGCAGCTCCCGGATCGGAGAATATGGCTACACCTTC,CASSSRIGEYGYTF
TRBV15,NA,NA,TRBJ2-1,TGTGCCACCAGCAGAGATCTCGCCCTCCCTGGTTTGCGGAAGAATGAGCAGTTCTTC,CATSRDLALPGLRKNEQFF
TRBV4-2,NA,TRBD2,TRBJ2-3,TGTGCCAGCAGCCAGACACTAGCGGTGAGCACAGATACGCAGTATTTT,CASSQTLAVSTDTQYF
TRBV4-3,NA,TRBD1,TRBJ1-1,TGCGCCAGCAGCCAAGACCCGACAGGGGCAACTGAAGCTTTCTTT,CASSQDPTGATEAFF
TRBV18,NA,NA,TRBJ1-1,TGTGCCAGCTCCCCACAGGGTTCGAACACTGAAGCTTTCTTT,CASSPQGSNTEAFF
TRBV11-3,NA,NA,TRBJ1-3,TGTGCCAGCAGCTTTTCCCGTATTCCCTCTGGAAACACCATATATTTT,CASSFSRIPSGNTIYF
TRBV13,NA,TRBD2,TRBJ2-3,TGTGCCAGCAGCTTAGGTTTTGGGACTAGCGGGACAGATACGCAGTATTTT,CASSLGFGTSGTDTQYF
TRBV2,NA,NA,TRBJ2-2,TGTGCCAGCACCCGGGACCCGCAAGGCGGGGAGCTGTTTTTT,CASTRDPQGGELFF
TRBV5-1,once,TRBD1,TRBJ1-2,TGCGCCAGCAGCTGGACAGGGGAAGGCTACACCTTC,CASSWTGEGYTF